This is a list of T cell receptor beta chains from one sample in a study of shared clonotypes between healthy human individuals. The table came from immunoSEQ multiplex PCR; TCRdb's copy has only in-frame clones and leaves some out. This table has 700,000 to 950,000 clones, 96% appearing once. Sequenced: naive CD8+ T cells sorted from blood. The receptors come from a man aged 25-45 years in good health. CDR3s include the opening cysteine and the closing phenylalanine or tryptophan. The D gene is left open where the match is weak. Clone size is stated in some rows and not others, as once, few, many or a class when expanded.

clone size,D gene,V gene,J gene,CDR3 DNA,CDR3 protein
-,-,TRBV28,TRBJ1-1,TGTGCCAGCAGTTTCCCGGGGATGAACACTGAAGCTTTCTTT,CASSFPGMNTEAFF
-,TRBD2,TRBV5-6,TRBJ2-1,TGTGCCAGCAGTTTCGAGCGGGAGGCGAACAATGAGCAGTTCTTC,CASSFEREANNEQFF
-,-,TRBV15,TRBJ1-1,TGTGCCACCAGCAGAGCGCCCGGGAGGAACACTGAAGCTTTCTTT,CATSRAPGRNTEAFF
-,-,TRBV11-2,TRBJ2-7,TGTGCCAGCAGCTTATGGGATTCCTACGAGCAGTACTTC,CASSLWDSYEQYF
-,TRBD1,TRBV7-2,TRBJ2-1,TGTGCCAGCAGCTGGCCCCCGGGACAGGGTCTGGGTGAGCAGTTCTTC,CASSWPPGQGLGEQFF
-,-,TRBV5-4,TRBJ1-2,TGTGCCAGCAGCCACATGGGTTCCGGGCTCCATCGGGGCTACACCTTC,CASSHMGSGLHRGYTF
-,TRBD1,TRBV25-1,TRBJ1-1,TGTGCCAGCAGTGGCTCAGGGGGCAACGAAGCTTTCTTT,CASSGSGGNEAFF
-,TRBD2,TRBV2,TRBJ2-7,TGTGCCAGCAGGGGGGGGTGGTACGAGCAGTACTTC,CASRGGWYEQYF
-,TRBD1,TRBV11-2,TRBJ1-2,TGTGCCAGCAGCTTCGGGACAGGACCTAACTATGGCTACACCTTC,CASSFGTGPNYGYTF
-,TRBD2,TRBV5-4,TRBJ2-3,TGTGCCAGCAGTTACGGACTAGCGGGAGTTGGTACGCAGTATTTT,CASSYGLAGVGTQYF
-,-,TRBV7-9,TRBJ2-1,TGTGCCAGCAGTTCCCCGAGTTCTCACAATGAGCAGTTCTTC,CASSSPSSHNEQFF
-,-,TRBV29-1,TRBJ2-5,TGCAGCGTTGAACTCCGGGCGGGGAGAAGCCAAGAGACCCAGTACTTC,CSVELRAGRSQETQYF
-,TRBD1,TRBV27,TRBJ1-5,TGTGCCAGCAGTCCCTGGGGACAGGGCGGACAGCCCCAGCATTTT,CASSPWGQGGQPQHF
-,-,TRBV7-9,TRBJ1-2,TGTGCCAGCAGCCCCACGAGAACGAATGCCAACTATGGCTACACCTTC,CASSPTRTNANYGYTF
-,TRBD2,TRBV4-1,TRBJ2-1,TGCGCCAGCAGCCAACTAGCGGGAGTCTCCTACAATGAGCAGTTCTTC,CASSQLAGVSYNEQFF
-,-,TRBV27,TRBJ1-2,TGTGCCAGCAGTCCTCGGTTCGGACAGCTAGATAACTATGGCTACACCTTC,CASSPRFGQLDNYGYTF
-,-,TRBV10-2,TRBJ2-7,TGCGCCAGCGCCCCCGAGGACCGTCTTTACGAGCAGTACTTC,CASAPEDRLYEQYF
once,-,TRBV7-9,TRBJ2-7,TGTGCCAGCACCAGGACAGAGCACTACGAGCAGTACTTC,CASTRTEHYEQYF
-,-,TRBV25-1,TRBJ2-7,TGTGCCAGCAGTGAGTCCTCCTACGAGCAGTACTTC,CASSESSYEQYF
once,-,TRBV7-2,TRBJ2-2,TGTGCCAGCAGCTTAATTGTCGGTCCATCCGGGGAGCTGTTTTTT,CASSLIVGPSGELFF
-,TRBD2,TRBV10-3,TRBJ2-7,TGTGCCATCAGTGAGGTGGGGACTAGCGGTTCCTACGAGCAGTACTTC,CAISEVGTSGSYEQYF
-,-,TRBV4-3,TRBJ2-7,TGCGCCAGCAGCCAAGAGTTGCGTAGCTACGAGCAGTACTTC,CASSQELRSYEQYF
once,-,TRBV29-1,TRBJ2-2,TGCAGCGTTGAAGATCCATCGGGCGGGGAGCTGTTTTTT,CSVEDPSGGELFF
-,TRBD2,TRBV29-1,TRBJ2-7,TGCAGCGTTGAGTCTAGCGGGAACACCTACGAGCAGTACTTC,CSVESSGNTYEQYF
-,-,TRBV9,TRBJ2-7,TGTGCCAGCAGCGTAGAGGGGGCCTACGAGCAGTACTTC,CASSVEGAYEQYF
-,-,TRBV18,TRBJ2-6,TGTGCCAGCTGCCTAGACAGGAGCACCCGCTCTGGGGCCAACGTCCTGACTTTC,CASCLDRSTRSGANVLTF
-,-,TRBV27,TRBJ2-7,TGTGCCAGCAGTTATACCGCGGGATACGAGCAGTACTTC,CASSYTAGYEQYF
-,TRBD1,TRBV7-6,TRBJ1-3,TGTGCCAGCAGCTTAGCACGACAGGGCTATGGAAACACCATATATTTT,CASSLARQGYGNTIYF
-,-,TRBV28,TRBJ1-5,TGTGCCAGCAGTTTCACATCGACAGACCGAACCCCAAATAGCAATCAGCCCCAGCATTTT,CASSFTSTDRTPNSNQPQHF
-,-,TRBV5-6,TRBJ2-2,TGTGCCAGCAGCTGGGGCCTTAGCCCCGCCGGGGAGCTGTTTTTT,CASSWGLSPAGELFF
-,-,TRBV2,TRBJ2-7,TGTGCCAGCAGTGACGCGGGGACGGGCTCCTACGAGCAGTACTTC,CASSDAGTGSYEQYF
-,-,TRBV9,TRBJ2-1,TGTGCCAGCAGCTCCCGTGGTAGCGCGGCCTCCTACAATGAGCAGTTCTTC,CASSSRGSAASYNEQFF
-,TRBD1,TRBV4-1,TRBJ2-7,TGCGCCAGCAGCCAAGACAGGGGGTCCTCCTACGAGCAGTACTTC,CASSQDRGSSYEQYF
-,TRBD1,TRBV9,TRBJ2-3,TGTGCCAGCAGCGCGACAGGGGCCCACACAGATACGCAGTATTTT,CASSATGAHTDTQYF
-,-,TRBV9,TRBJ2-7,TGTGCCAGCAGCGGCACCGGGACTTCTCCGTGGGAGCAGTACTTC,CASSGTGTSPWEQYF
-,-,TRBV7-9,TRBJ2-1,TGTGCCAGCAGCTCAGTACGGGTGGACGATAGCTCCTACAATGAGCAGTTCTTC,CASSSVRVDDSSYNEQFF
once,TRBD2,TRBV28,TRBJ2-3,TGTGCCAGCAGTTTAGATCGAGCGGGAGACACGCAGTATTTT,CASSLDRAGDTQYF
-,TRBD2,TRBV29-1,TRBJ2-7,TGCAGCGTCGTCGGGGGGCGGGAGGGCCAGTACGAGCAGTACTTC,CSVVGGREGQYEQYF
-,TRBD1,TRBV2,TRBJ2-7,TGTGCCAGCAGCGAAGAGACAGGGGGCGGATACGAGCAGTACTTC,CASSEETGGGYEQYF
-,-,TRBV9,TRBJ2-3,TGTGCCAGCAGCGTAGCGGCCTGGGGGGGCACAGATACGCAGTATTTT,CASSVAAWGGTDTQYF
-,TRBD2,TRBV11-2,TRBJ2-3,TGTGCCAGCAGCTTAGACGGACTAGCGGGAGAAAAAGATACGCAGTATTTT,CASSLDGLAGEKDTQYF
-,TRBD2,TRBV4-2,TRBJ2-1,TGTGCCAGCAGCCAAGATAGGGTCCGTGAGCGGGAGTCTTGGGGCAATGAGCAGTTCTTC,CASSQDRVRERESWGNEQFF
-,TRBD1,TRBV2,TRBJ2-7,TGTGCCAGCACCGCGGCAGGGGGATCCTACGAGCAGTACTTC,CASTAAGGSYEQYF
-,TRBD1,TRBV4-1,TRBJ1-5,TGCGCCAGCAGCCAGGAACAGGGGTTGATTCAGCCCCAGCATTTT,CASSQEQGLIQPQHF
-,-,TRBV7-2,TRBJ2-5,TGTGCCAGCAGCTTAGTAGAGACCCAGTACTTC,CASSLVETQYF
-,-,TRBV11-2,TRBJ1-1,TGTGCCAGCAGCTTTACGGGGGGGTACACTGAAGCTTTCTTT,CASSFTGGYTEAFF
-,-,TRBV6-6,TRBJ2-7,TGTGCCAGCAGGCAGGGGGGGTTACACGAGCAGTACTTC,CASRQGGLHEQYF
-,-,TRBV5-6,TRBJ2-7,TGTGCCAGCAGCGTAAGCCGGGACCCGATCTACGAGCAGTACTTC,CASSVSRDPIYEQYF
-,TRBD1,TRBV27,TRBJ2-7,TGTGCCAGCAGTTGGGCCCAGGGGGCGTCGCAGTACTTC,CASSWAQGASQYF
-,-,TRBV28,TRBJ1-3,TGTGCCAGCAGTTTCCTGGACATAGATTCTGGAAACACCATATATTTT,CASSFLDIDSGNTIYF
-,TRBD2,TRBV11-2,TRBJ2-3,TGTGCCAGCAGCCTATGGGTCAGCGGGAACACAGATACGCAGTATTTT,CASSLWVSGNTDTQYF
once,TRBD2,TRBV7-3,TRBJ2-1,TGTGCCAGCAGCTTAATCGGATTAGCGGGAGAGAGCTCCTACAATGAGCAGTTCTTC,CASSLIGLAGESSYNEQFF
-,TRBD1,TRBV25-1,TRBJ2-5,TGTGCCAGCAGTACCAAGACAGGGCTGTACCAAGAGACCCAGTACTTC,CASSTKTGLYQETQYF
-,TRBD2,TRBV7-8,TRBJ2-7,TGTGCCAGCAGCGGGACTAGCGGGAGCGAATACTCCTACGAGCAGTACTTC,CASSGTSGSEYSYEQYF
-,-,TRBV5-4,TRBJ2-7,TGTGCCAGCAGCTTGGGCCGTTCCTACGAGCAGTACTTC,CASSLGRSYEQYF
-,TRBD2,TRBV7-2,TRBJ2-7,TGTGCCAGCAGCTCAAGCGGGAGAGGGTACGAGCAGTACTTC,CASSSSGRGYEQYF